In this sample, the clone carrying this T cell receptor (beta chain) turned up many times. Antigen unknown. Sequencing of TCR beta drew on CD8+ and CD4+ T cells from blood. Through negative isolation, CD4+ and CD8+ T cells were obtained, while TEMRA cells were enriched using FACS. An input of 0.5 to 1 ug of RNA was subjected to reverse transcription using random hexamers. TCR beta CDR3 was amplified by immunoSEQ covering 54 Vbeta and 13 Jbeta. TCRdb ran MiXCR on the immunoSEQ multiplex PCR reads and lists one entry per CDR3 protein. The sample carries around 130,000 distinct CDR3 sequences, about 90% recorded once. This record belongs to a study of CD8 T cells in Susac syndrome. Study-wide results and limits: As the study acknowledged, the number of individuals who were part of its TCR sequencing and HLA analysis was relatively small.

The sample consisted of CD8+ T cells from PBMCs. This TCR derives from a human donor with multiple sclerosis.

CDR3 bases: TGTGCCAGCAGCCAAGGAGGGCCGAACACTGAAGCTTTCTTT. Translation: CASSQGGPNTEAFF. V gene TRBV11-2 combines with J gene TRBJ1-1; no clear D gene. Germline assignment: CDR1 SGHAT and CDR2 FQNNGV. Trimming removed 5 bases from V and 1 base from J, with 11 bases in between. There are 14 residues in the CDR3. Variable domain in full (rest from reference TRBV11-2 and TRBJ1-1): EAGVAQSPRYKIIEKRQSVAFWCNPISGHATLYWYQQILGQGPKLLIQFQNNGVVDDSQLPKDRFSAERLKGVDSTLKIQPAKLEDSAVYLCASSQGGPNTEAFFGQGTRLTVV.